The T cell receptor beta chain under discussion was sequenced for a study of T cell repertoires in cytomegalovirus infection. About the study: It can be stated that public TCR beta signatures indicated CMV infection as well as a matching HLA type. Study outcomes and limitations: CMV carriers having the relevant HLA were flagged by cumulative public TCR beta family frequency. Within the response measured ex vivo, HLA-C-restricted CMV-specific TCR beta clonotypes were dominant.

The germline V gene encodes CDR1 SGHTA and CDR2 FQGNSA. This CDR3 contains 15 residues. For this clonotype: Its antigen remains unknown. This sequence may be a read error, since a much larger clone differs from it by one base.

Each CDR3 protein is one row after TCRdb ran MiXCR on the reads. In the table there are 350,000 to 550,000 distinct CDR3 sequences, roughly 30% of which are singletons. The TCR sequence derives from a human donor in good health (CMV status not recorded). Some clones in this sample may be carry-over from other donors' samples. The specimen sequenced was PBMCs. V usage is TRBV7-2 and J usage is TRBJ1-5, with D uncertain. The CDR3 reads CARSLTRDSNQPQHF. In DNA form, the CDR3 reads TGTGCCAGAAGCTTAACGAGGGATAGCAATCAGCCCCAGCATTTT.